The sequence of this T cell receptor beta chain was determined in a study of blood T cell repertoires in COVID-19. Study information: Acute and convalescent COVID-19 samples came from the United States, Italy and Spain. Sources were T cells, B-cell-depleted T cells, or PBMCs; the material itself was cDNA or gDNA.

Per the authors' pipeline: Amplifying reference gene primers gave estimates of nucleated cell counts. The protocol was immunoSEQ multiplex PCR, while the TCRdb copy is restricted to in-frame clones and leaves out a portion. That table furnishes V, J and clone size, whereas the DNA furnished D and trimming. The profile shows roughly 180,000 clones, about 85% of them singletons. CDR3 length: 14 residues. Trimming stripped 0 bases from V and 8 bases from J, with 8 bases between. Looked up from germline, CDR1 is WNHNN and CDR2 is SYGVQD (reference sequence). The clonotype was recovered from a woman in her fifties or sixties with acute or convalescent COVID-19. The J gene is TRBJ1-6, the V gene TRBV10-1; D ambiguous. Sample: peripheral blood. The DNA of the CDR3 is TGCGCCAGCAGTGAGTCGCGGAGGGATTCACCCCTCCACTTT. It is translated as CASSESRRDSPLHF.